Listed below are T cell receptor beta chains from one sample, sequenced in a study of T-cell reconstitution after alpha-beta-depleted transplantation in children. In TCRdb, the PCR reads were re-called with MiXCR into one record per CDR3 protein. The data hold approximately 300,000 distinct CDR3 sequences, with nearly 8% observed a single time. The starting material was peripheral blood, obtained 360 days after TCRalphabeta/CD19-depleted stem cell transplant. These receptors were collected from a female patient aged 2-9 years who had a stem cell transplant for Fanconi anemia, so the T cells may come from the graft donor. Each CDR3 is given with its conserved first and last residue. D genes are given only for firm matches.

d_call j_call v_call cdr3_aa
NA TRBJ1-1 TRBV27 CASSFRTGRTEAFF
NA TRBJ2-7 TRBV24-1 CATSGGTRPNEQYF
NA TRBJ1-5 TRBV6-5 CASSYHMRSVGSNQPQHF
NA TRBJ2-5 TRBV20-1 CSATARGREGQETQYF
NA TRBJ1-1 TRBV13 CASSLGATGRGTEAFF
NA TRBJ2-2 TRBV6-2/TRBV6-3 CATGGEPVGELFF
NA TRBJ1-1 TRBV6-5 CASSYSEGTTEAFF
NA TRBJ2-1 TRBV3-1 CASSQDSGRFGPREQFF
NA TRBJ2-1 TRBV27 CASRMDGPFLGNEQFF
TRBD1 TRBJ2-7 TRBV20-1 CSASGDRVSYEQYF
TRBD2 TRBJ2-7 TRBV18 CASSLQRDPYEQYF
TRBD1 TRBJ1-2 TRBV28 CASRSTGDYGYTF
TRBD2 TRBJ2-1 TRBV5-6 CASSKTSGRYNEQFF
NA TRBJ2-7 TRBV6-5 CASSFPGSREQYF
NA TRBJ1-2 TRBV11-2 CASGRQGTASYGYTF
TRBD1 TRBJ1-6 TRBV5-1 CASSLEGQLYNSPLHF
TRBD2 TRBJ2-3 TRBV20-1 CSAFLLAASTDTQYF
NA TRBJ1-1 TRBV11-1 CASSPLGDRSEAFF
NA TRBJ2-2 TRBV20-1 CSARKTVTNTGELFF
NA TRBJ1-1 TRBV6-1 CASRPTGKLSTEAFF
TRBD1 TRBJ1-3 TRBV12-3/TRBV12-4 CASSEPGQGVHGNTVYF
TRBD2 TRBJ2-7 TRBV7-2 CASSYLGAGGYEQYF
NA TRBJ2-3 TRBV3-1 CASSYRQDGYTDTQYF
NA TRBJ2-3 TRBV24-1 CATSDRADTQYF
TRBD2 TRBJ2-2 TRBV10-3 CAISSSGGAATGELFF
NA TRBJ2-2 TRBV27 CASTDKWFTGELFF
NA TRBJ1-2 TRBV10-2 CASSDRSLYGYTF
NA TRBJ1-1 TRBV28 CASSQIRMNREAFF
NA TRBJ2-3 TRBV10-2 CASSESTWGLATDTQYF
NA TRBJ2-7 TRBV3-1 CASSQDLTYEQYF
NA TRBJ2-3 TRBV12-3/TRBV12-4 CASSWGGAHTQYF
TRBD1 TRBJ1-6 TRBV20-1 CSARGPLGQGSPLHF
NA TRBJ1-6 TRBV4-2 CASSQDPWGEALNSPLHF
NA TRBJ1-1 TRBV20-1 CSALTENTEAFF
NA TRBJ2-1 TRBV12-3/TRBV12-4 CASSGISKSSYNEQFF
TRBD1 TRBJ2-3 TRBV2 CASSRQGRGTDTQYF
TRBD2 TRBJ2-7 TRBV28 CASRPGLALYEQYF
TRBD1 TRBJ2-3 TRBV28 CASNRDSTSTDTQYF
NA TRBJ2-5 TRBV7-4 CASNETKKTQYF
NA TRBJ1-2 TRBV7-8 CASSLGRGVRGYGYTF
NA TRBJ2-4 TRBV12-3/TRBV12-4 CASSFSGNKNIQYF
NA TRBJ1-2 TRBV10-3 CAISDPDWGRAYGYTF
TRBD1 TRBJ2-5 TRBV6-5 CASSYQGDRGWETQYF
NA TRBJ1-1 TRBV5-6 CASSPRQTGRRTTDF
TRBD1 TRBJ1-6 TRBV7-9 CASSLDRYSPLHF
TRBD1 TRBJ1-4 TRBV19 CASTYRGNEKLFF
NA TRBJ1-6 TRBV20-1 CSAREGFSNSPLHF
NA TRBJ1-1 TRBV5-1 CASSLDWGRGNTEAFF
TRBD2 TRBJ2-3 TRBV25-1 CASSDLTSGYKGGTDTQYF
NA TRBJ2-5 TRBV4-3 CASSQDLLETQYF
NA TRBJ2-2 TRBV7-8 CASSHIGSGTGELFF
NA TRBJ1-2 TRBV5-1 CASSLAEGNGYTF
NA TRBJ2-7 TRBV27 CASSFSGGGSYEQYF